This T cell receptor (beta chain) was retrieved from a study of response to subunit inactivated influenza vaccine. Findings and limits, study-wide: The authors suggested that every seasonal influenza vaccination recruits few new T cells.

Comments on this clonotype: Its antigen is undetermined.

Trimming left V 0 bases short and J 5 bases short, with 7 bases between. Germline CDR1 and CDR2: SGHRS and YFSETQ. This CDR3 spans 13 amino acids. From the RT-PCR reads, TCRdb called clonotypes with MiXCR, one entry per CDR3 protein. The data contain 450,000 to 500,000 distinct CDR3 sequences, 10% to 11% of them singletons. The receptor was derived from a middle-aged man who received an inactivated influenza vaccine. Sequenced here: PBMCs from blood, sampled 35 to 45 days after vaccination. V usage is TRBV5-1 and J usage is TRBJ2-3; D is unclear. The CDR3 DNA sequence: TGCGCCAGCAGCTTGGCATCAGTAGATACGCAGTATTTT. It translates to CASSLASVDTQYF.